Listed below are T cell receptor beta chains from one sample, sequenced in a study of blood T cell repertoires in COVID-19. TCRdb's table, derived via immunoSEQ multiplex PCR, lists solely in-frame clones and lacks some. The sample lists some 140,000 clones; about 80% were seen once. Sample: peripheral blood. These receptors all stem from a woman between 55 and 75 years old with acute or convalescent COVID-19. CDR3s include the opening cysteine and the closing phenylalanine or tryptophan. Fields, in order: V gene, CDR3 length, J gene, clone size, D gene, CDR3 protein, CDR3 DNA. The D gene is left open where the match is weak. For some rows the clone size is stated as once, few or many, or as a class when expanded; others skip it.

v_gene: TRBV19; len: 14; j_gene: TRBJ1-2; abundance: .; d_gene: .; CDR3aa: CASTPSAENYGYTF; CDR3nt: TGTGCCAGTACCCCTAGTGCAGAAAACTATGGCTACACCTTC
v_gene: TRBV7-9; len: 15; j_gene: TRBJ2-1; abundance: .; d_gene: .; CDR3aa: CASSLVASWSGEQFF; CDR3nt: TGTGCCAGCAGCTTAGTGGCTAGTTGGTCGGGTGAGCAGTTCTTC
v_gene: TRBV7-9; len: 14; j_gene: TRBJ1-1; abundance: .; d_gene: TRBD1; CDR3aa: CASSPTGLGTEAFF; CDR3nt: TGTGCCAGCAGCCCGACAGGGTTGGGCACTGAAGCTTTCTTT
v_gene: TRBV14; len: 15; j_gene: TRBJ1-6; abundance: .; d_gene: .; CDR3aa: CASSLGQARNSPLHF; CDR3nt: TGTGCCAGCAGCCTCGGACAAGCCAGGAATTCACCCCTCCACTTT
v_gene: TRBV6-1; len: 13; j_gene: TRBJ1-5; abundance: once; d_gene: .; CDR3aa: CASSEQGRKPQHF; CDR3nt: TGTGCCAGCAGTGAACAGGGTAGAAAGCCCCAGCATTTT
v_gene: TRBV2; len: 17; j_gene: TRBJ2-2; abundance: .; d_gene: TRBD1; CDR3aa: CASRLQGIGFMTGELFF; CDR3nt: TGTGCCAGCAGGTTACAGGGGATCGGCTTTATGACCGGGGAGCTGTTTTTT
v_gene: TRBV6-1; len: 15; j_gene: TRBJ1-1; abundance: once; d_gene: TRBD1; CDR3aa: CASSDGTGGNTEAFF; CDR3nt: TGTGCCAGCAGTGATGGGACAGGGGGGAACACTGAAGCTTTCTTT
v_gene: TRBV5-1; len: 14; j_gene: TRBJ1-3; abundance: .; d_gene: .; CDR3aa: CASSLEGFGNTIYF; CDR3nt: TGCGCCAGCAGCTTGGAGGGGTTTGGAAACACCATATATTTT
v_gene: TRBV5-1; len: 14; j_gene: TRBJ1-1; abundance: .; d_gene: .; CDR3aa: CASSLAWADTEAFF; CDR3nt: TGCGCCAGCAGCTTGGCCTGGGCTGACACTGAAGCTTTCTTT
v_gene: TRBV6-5; len: 15; j_gene: TRBJ2-7; abundance: few; d_gene: .; CDR3aa: CASSYNQAGSYEQYF; CDR3nt: TGTGCCAGCAGTTACAATCAGGCTGGAAGCTACGAGCAGTACTTC